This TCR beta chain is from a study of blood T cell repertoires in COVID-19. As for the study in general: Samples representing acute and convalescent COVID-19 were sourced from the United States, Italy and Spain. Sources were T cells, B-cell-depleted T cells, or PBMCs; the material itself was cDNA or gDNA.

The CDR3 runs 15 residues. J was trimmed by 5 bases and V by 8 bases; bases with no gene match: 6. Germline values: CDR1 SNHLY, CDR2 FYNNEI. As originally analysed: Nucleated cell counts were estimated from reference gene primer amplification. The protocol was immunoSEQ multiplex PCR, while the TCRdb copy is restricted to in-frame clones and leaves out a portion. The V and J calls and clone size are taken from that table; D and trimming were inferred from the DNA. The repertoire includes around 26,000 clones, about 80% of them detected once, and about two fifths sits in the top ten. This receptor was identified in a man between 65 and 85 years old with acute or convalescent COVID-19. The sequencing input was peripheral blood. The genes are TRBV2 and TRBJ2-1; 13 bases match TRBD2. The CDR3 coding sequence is TGTGCCAGCGGGACTAGCGGGGCGCTTAACAATGAGCAGTTCTTC. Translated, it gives CASGTSGALNNEQFF.